This T cell receptor (beta chain) was identified during a study of technical replicates of blood from four donors. Assay: immunoSEQ multiplex PCR; the TCRdb copy retains only in-frame clones and omits some. The sample carries 84,000 or so clones, roughly 94% recorded once. J was trimmed by 7 bases and V by 1 base; bases with no gene match: 5. The CDR3 spans 15 residues. The germline V gene encodes CDR1 MNHEY and CDR2 SVGAGI. The sequenced material came from T cells isolated from PBMCs. V usage is TRBV6-5 and J usage is TRBJ1-2; 11 nucleotides line up with TRBD1. This sequence originates from a human donor in good health. CDR3 in amino acids: CASSYLGQGAAGYTF. The DNA for the CDR3 is TGTGCCAGCAGTTACTTAGGACAGGGGGCTGCTGGCTACACCTTC.